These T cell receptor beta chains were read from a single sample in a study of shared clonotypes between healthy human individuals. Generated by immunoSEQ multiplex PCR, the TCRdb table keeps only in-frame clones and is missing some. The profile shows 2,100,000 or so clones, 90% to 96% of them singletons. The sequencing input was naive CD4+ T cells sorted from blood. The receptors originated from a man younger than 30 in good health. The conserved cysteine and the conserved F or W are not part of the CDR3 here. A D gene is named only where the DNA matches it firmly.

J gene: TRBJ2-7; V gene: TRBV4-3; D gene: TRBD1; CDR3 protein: ASSQAGQGVYEQY
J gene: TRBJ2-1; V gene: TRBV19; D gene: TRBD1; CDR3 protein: ASSIWTGTYNEQF
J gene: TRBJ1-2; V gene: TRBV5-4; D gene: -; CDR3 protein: ASTLPPNYGYT
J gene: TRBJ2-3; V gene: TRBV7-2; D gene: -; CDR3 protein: ASSVQGSTDTQY
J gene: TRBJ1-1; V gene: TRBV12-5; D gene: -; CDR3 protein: ASGLVFGPAGMNTEAF
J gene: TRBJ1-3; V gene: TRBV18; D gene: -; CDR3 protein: ASSLGPTSGNTIY
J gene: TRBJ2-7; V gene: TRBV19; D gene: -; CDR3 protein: ASSLFRQGGYEQY
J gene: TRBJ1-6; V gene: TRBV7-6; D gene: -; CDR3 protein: ASSLAQVNSPLH
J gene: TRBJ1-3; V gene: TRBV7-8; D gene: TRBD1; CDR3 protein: ASSLGGQAYSGNTIY
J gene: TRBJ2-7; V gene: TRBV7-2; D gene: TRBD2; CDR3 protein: ASSTRLASATEQY
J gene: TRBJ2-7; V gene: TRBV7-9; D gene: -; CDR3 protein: ASSLSRAGDYEQY
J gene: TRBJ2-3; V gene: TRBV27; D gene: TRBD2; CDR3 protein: ASSLRSGGPFFRADTQY
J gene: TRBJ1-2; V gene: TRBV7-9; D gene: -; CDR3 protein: ASSLGHQNYGYT
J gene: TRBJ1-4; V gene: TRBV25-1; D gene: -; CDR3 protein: ASSLTLAGVNEKLF
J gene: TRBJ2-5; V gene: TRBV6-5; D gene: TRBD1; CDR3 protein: ASSYTGVETQY
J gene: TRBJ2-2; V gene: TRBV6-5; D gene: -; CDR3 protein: ASSYPQGNTGELF
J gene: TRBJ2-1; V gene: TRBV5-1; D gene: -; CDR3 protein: ASSLDSVGEQF
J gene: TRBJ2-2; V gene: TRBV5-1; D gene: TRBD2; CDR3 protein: ASSFSGGLALGTGELF
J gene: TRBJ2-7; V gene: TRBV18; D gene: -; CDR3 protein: ASSRTGPIYEQY
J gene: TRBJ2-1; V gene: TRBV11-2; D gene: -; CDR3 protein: ASSLGPGAYNEQF
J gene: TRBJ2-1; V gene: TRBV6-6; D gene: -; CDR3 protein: ASSTGTLGNEQF
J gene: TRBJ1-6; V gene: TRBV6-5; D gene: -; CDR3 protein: ASSTGTVYNSPLH
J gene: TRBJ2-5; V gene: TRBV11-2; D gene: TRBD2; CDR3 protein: ASSSGTSGGQETQY
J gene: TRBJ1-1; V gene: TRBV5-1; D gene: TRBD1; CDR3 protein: ASSLAFRGTDMNTEAF
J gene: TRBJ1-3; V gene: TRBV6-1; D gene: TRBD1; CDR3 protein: ASSGNRGPTGNTIY
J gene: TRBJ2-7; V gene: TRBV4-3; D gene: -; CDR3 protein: ASSQDFPTNSRDTKYEQY
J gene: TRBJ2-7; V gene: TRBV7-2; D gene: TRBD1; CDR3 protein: ASRRTGTYEQY
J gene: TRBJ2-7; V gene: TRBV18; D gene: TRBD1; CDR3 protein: ASSLVPGQAIYEQY
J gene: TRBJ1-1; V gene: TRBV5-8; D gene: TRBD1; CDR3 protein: ASSLVRDSLEGNTEAF
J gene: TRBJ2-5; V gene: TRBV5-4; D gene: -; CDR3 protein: ASKSNTGEVTQY
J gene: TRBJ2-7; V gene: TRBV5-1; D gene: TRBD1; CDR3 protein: ASSLGGQGRTYEQY
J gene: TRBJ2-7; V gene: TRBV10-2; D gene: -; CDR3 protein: ASSELSEQY
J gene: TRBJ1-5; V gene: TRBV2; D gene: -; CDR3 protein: ASSEGGTNQPQH
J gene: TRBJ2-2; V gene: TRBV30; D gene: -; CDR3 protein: AWKETPRELF
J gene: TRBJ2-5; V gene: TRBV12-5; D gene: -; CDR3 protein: ASGSGGPGETQY
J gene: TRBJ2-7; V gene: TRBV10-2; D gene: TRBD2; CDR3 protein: ASSGGVAGLTYEQY
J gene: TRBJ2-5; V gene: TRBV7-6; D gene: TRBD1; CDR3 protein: ASSHERGRGRETQY
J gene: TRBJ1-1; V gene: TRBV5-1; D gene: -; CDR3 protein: ASSLDRVWDTEAF
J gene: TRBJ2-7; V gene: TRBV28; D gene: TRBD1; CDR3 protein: ASSRPQGAESYEQY
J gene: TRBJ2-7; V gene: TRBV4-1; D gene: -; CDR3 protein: ASSQEYRQDYYEQY
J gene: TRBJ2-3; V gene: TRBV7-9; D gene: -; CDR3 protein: ASSPIGHPGTDTQY
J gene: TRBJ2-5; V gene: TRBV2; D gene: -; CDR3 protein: ASSEGPRRPRYQETQY
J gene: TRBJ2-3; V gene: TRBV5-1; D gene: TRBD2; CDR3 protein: ASSPAIAGDQTDTQY
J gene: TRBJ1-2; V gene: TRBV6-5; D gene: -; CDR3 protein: ASSYSTGGNGYT
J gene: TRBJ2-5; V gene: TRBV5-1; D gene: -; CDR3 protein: ASSLGRDQETQY
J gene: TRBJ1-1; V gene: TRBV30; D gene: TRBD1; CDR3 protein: AWISYRGTEAF
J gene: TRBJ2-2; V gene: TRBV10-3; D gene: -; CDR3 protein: AISESNGELF
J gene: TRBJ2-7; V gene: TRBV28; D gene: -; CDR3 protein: ASIGMNEQY
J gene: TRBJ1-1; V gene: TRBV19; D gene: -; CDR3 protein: ASSIGAARRGTEAF
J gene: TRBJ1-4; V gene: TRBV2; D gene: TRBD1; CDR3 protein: ASRTGLSEKLF
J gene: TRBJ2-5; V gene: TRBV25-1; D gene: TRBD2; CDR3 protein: ASRFSGTQETQY
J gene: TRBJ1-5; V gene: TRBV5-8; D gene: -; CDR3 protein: ASSGREGGNQPQH
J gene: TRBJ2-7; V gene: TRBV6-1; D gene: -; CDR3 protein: ASRRAGTDNYEQY
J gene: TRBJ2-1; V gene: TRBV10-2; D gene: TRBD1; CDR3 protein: ASRGTGQGSYNEQF
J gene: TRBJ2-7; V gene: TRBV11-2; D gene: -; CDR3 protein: ASSPQSGFEQY